This T cell receptor (beta chain) was profiled in a study of T cell responses to AZD1222 COVID-19 vaccine. About the study: The analysis combined second doses at about 4 or about 12 weeks. Points from the study as a whole: Only five to seven AZD1222 recipients were seropositive at baseline. Nearly half of unique spike-specific TCRs reportedly avoided B.1.351 and B.1.1.7 mutated regions.

Assay: immunoSEQ multiplex PCR; the TCRdb copy retains only in-frame clones and omits some. Of roughly 150,000 clones listed, about 88% were seen once; the top ten hold around 5.5%. V shed 5 bases and J 3 bases; nucleotides not matched to a gene: 14. This CDR3 comprises 18 residues. Germline lookup yields CDR1 SGHVS and CDR2 FQNEAQ. Turning to this clone: Its antigen remains unknown.

The origin of this receptor is an adult in good health. V is TRBV7-8 and J is TRBJ1-1; 11 bases are a match to TRBD1. The input for sequencing was peripheral blood, taken on day 0 of AZD1222 vaccination. CDR3 bases: TGTGCCAGCAGCCCAGGTGGGGACAGGGGGATGTTGTACACTGAAGCTTTCTTT. It translates to CASSPGGDRGMLYTEAFF.